Listed below are T cell receptor beta chains from one sample, sequenced in a study of T cell responses to AZD1222 COVID-19 vaccine. Method: immunoSEQ multiplex PCR; TCRdb's copy keeps in-frame clones and lacks some. The sample records about 130,000 clones, 84% being singletons. The sequences come from peripheral blood, collected on day 0 of AZD1222 vaccination. These receptors were taken from an adult in good health. Each CDR3 is given with its conserved first and last residue. Fields, in order: J gene, clone size, D gene, V gene, CDR3 protein, CDR3 DNA. A D gene is named only where the DNA matches it firmly. Clone size is not always given. Where it is, it says once, few, many or a class for expanded clones.

TRBJ1-1 - - TRBV9 CASSVSTMNTEAFF TGTGCCAGCAGCGTCTCCACCATGAACACTGAAGCTTTCTTT
TRBJ2-3 few - TRBV2 CASSPLEDTQYF TGTGCCAGCAGTCCTTTGGAAGATACGCAGTATTTT
TRBJ1-2 - TRBD1 TRBV7-9 CASSPARQGADYGYTF TGTGCCAGCAGCCCCGCCCGACAGGGGGCTGACTATGGCTACACCTTC
TRBJ1-2 once TRBD1 TRBV2 CASSVTQGVLDGYTF TGTGCCAGCAGTGTCACACAGGGGGTACTGGATGGCTACACCTTC
TRBJ2-7 - - TRBV12-3/TRBV12-4 CASRVRDEQYF TGTGCCAGCAGGGTGAGGGACGAGCAGTACTTC
TRBJ1-4 - - TRBV5-1 CASSPPDQGQGEKLFF TGCGCCAGCAGCCCTCCAGACCAGGGGCAGGGTGAAAAACTGTTTTTT
TRBJ1-4 - TRBD1 TRBV9 CASSAHRDRAEKLFF TGTGCCAGCAGCGCCCACCGGGACAGGGCTGAAAAACTGTTTTTT
TRBJ1-5 - TRBD1 TRBV9 CASSGGQRNQPQHF TGTGCCAGCAGCGGGGGACAGCGCAATCAGCCCCAGCATTTT
TRBJ1-2 - - TRBV6-1 CASSEASRYGYTF TGTGCCAGCAGTGAGGCCAGTAGGTATGGCTACACCTTC
TRBJ1-1 - - TRBV19 CASSITGTSSTEAFF TGTGCCAGTAGTATAACGGGGACATCATCTACTGAAGCTTTCTTT
TRBJ1-5 once TRBD1 TRBV6-5 CASSQGGGQPQHF TGTGCCAGCAGTCAGGGGGGAGGGCAGCCCCAGCATTTT
TRBJ1-1 - TRBD1 TRBV2 CASSEDRAGTEAFF TGTGCCAGCAGTGAGGACAGGGCAGGCACTGAAGCTTTCTTT
TRBJ1-3 - - TRBV5-1 CASSLASSGNTIYF TGCGCCAGCAGCTTGGCCAGCTCTGGAAACACCATATATTTT
TRBJ2-7 few - TRBV20-1 CSTGQYEQYF TGCAGTACTGGACAGTACGAGCAGTACTTC
TRBJ1-2 once - TRBV30 CAWSPTGGSGYTF TGTGCCTGGAGTCCTACGGGGGGAAGTGGCTACACCTTC
TRBJ1-3 - - TRBV27 CASSSTGPRTNTIYF TGTGCCAGCAGTTCTACAGGGCCGAGGACAAACACCATATATTTT
TRBJ2-2 - - TRBV5-1 CASSPDTPTGELFF TGCGCCAGCAGCCCCGACACCCCAACCGGGGAGCTGTTTTTT
TRBJ1-3 - - TRBV10-2 CASSESGSGNTIYF TGCGCCAGCAGTGAGTCTGGTTCTGGAAACACCATATATTTT
TRBJ2-5 once - TRBV6-5 CASSLGGGFQETQYF TGTGCCAGCAGTTTAGGGGGGGGATTCCAAGAGACCCAGTACTTC
TRBJ1-1 - - TRBV12-3/TRBV12-4 CASSSFQGTEAFF TGTGCCAGCAGTTCGTTTCAGGGCACTGAAGCTTTCTTT
TRBJ2-3 few TRBD1 TRBV7-9 CASSSGQGPSTDTQYF TGTGCCAGCAGCTCCGGACAGGGTCCTAGCACAGATACGCAGTATTTT
TRBJ1-3 - - TRBV7-9 CASSSPRGTLGNTIYF TGTGCCAGCAGCTCCCCTCGGGGGACCCTCGGAAACACCATATATTTT
TRBJ2-7 - TRBD1 TRBV27 CASSGTGYLYEQYF TGTGCCAGCAGCGGGACAGGGTACTTGTACGAGCAGTACTTC
TRBJ2-7 - - TRBV5-6 CASSVPPVSYEQYF TGTGCCAGCTCCGTACCGCCGGTCTCCTACGAGCAGTACTTC
TRBJ1-4 - - TRBV5-4 CASSFQGPGEKLFF TGTGCCAGCAGCTTCCAGGGGCCGGGGGAAAAACTGTTTTTT
TRBJ2-7 - - TRBV18 CASSPPRGQYEQYF TGTGCCAGCTCACCACCGCGCGGACAATACGAGCAGTACTTC
TRBJ2-7 - TRBD1 TRBV28 CASKQWGGQGGSYEQYF TGTGCCAGCAAACAATGGGGTGGACAGGGGGGCTCCTACGAGCAGTACTTC
TRBJ1-2 - TRBD1 TRBV28 CASSHGTGVDGYTF TGTGCCAGCAGTCACGGGACAGGGGTTGATGGCTACACCTTC
TRBJ1-3 - - TRBV9 CASSVGKGVSSGNTIYF TGTGCCAGCAGCGTAGGGAAGGGGGTGAGCTCTGGAAACACCATATATTTT
TRBJ1-3 - - TRBV9 CASSEGSPVSGNTIYF TGTGCCAGCAGCGAGGGCAGTCCGGTCTCTGGAAACACCATATATTTT
TRBJ2-2 - - TRBV28 CASRAGWSTGELFF TGTGCCAGCAGGGCGGGATGGAGCACCGGGGAGCTGTTTTTT
TRBJ1-2 - - TRBV9 CASSTLTHNYGYTF TGTGCCAGCAGCACCCTGACACATAACTATGGCTACACCTTC
TRBJ2-2 - - TRBV5-4 CASSPYTGELFF TGTGCCAGCAGCCCCTACACCGGGGAGCTGTTTTTT
TRBJ1-4 - TRBD1 TRBV5-1 CASSSSTGGYNEKLFF TGCGCCAGCAGCTCTTCTACAGGGGGTTATAATGAAAAACTGTTTTTT
TRBJ2-2 - - TRBV4-1 CASSHQPLGAGGTGELFF TGCGCCAGCAGCCACCAACCACTAGGGGCAGGGGGGACCGGGGAGCTGTTTTTT
TRBJ1-4 once TRBD1 TRBV28 CASSPFGTGDEKLFF TGTGCCAGCAGTCCTTTCGGGACAGGGGATGAAAAACTGTTTTTT
TRBJ2-4 - TRBD1 TRBV19 CASSRQPSTGGHENIQYF TGTGCCAGTAGTAGACAACCATCAACAGGGGGCCATGAAAACATTCAGTACTTC
TRBJ1-1 - TRBD1 TRBV7-3 CASSFSGDRDTEAFF TGTGCCAGCAGCTTTTCGGGGGACAGGGACACTGAAGCTTTCTTT
TRBJ2-5 few - TRBV10-3 CAISESNAGRANQETQYF TGTGCCATCAGTGAGTCGAACGCGGGCAGGGCAAACCAAGAGACCCAGTACTTC
TRBJ2-2 - TRBD1 TRBV5-8 CASRPGQGYTGELFF TGTGCCAGCAGGCCGGGACAGGGGTACACCGGGGAGCTGTTTTTT
TRBJ2-2 once - TRBV24-1 CATRGKRTGELFF TGTGCCACCAGGGGGAAAAGGACCGGGGAGCTGTTTTTT
TRBJ2-3 - - TRBV5-1 CASSLDRLRDTQYF TGCGCCAGCAGCCTTGACCGACTTCGGGATACGCAGTATTTT
TRBJ1-2 few - TRBV7-9 CASSPSGPGFNYGYTF TGTGCCAGCAGCCCTAGCGGACCAGGCTTTAACTATGGCTACACCTTC
TRBJ1-2 - - TRBV18 CASSLDSSYGYTF TGTGCCAGCTCACTAGACAGTTCCTATGGCTACACCTTC
TRBJ1-2 - TRBD1 TRBV15 CATSRNPPQGDYGYTF TGTGCCACCAGCAGAAATCCCCCCCAGGGGGACTATGGCTACACCTTC
TRBJ1-2 - - TRBV28 CATLGGGYTF TGTGCCACCCTCGGTGGTGGCTACACCTTC
TRBJ1-2 once - TRBV11-2 CASSFKGVDYGYTF TGTGCCAGCAGCTTTAAAGGGGTGGACTATGGCTACACCTTC
TRBJ2-7 - - TRBV28 CASTLDSSYEQYF TGTGCCAGCACATTGGACAGCTCCTACGAGCAGTACTTC
TRBJ1-1 - - TRBV18 CASSPIYNTEAFF TGTGCCAGCTCCCCGATCTATAACACTGAAGCTTTCTTT
TRBJ2-7 few TRBD1 TRBV9 CASSVQGTGADEQYF TGTGCCAGCAGCGTACAAGGGACAGGGGCGGACGAGCAGTACTTC
TRBJ1-3 - - TRBV5-4 CASSYGRGGGAGNTIYF TGTGCCAGCAGCTATGGAAGGGGAGGGGGAGCTGGAAACACCATATATTTT
TRBJ1-5 - - TRBV28 CASSLQGLSNQPQHF TGTGCCAGCAGTTTACAAGGGTTGAGTAATCAGCCCCAGCATTTT
TRBJ1-6 - TRBD1 TRBV19 CASSGGRQGGSPLHF TGTGCCAGTAGTGGTGGTCGACAGGGCGGCTCACCCCTCCACTTT